This TCR beta chain was profiled in a study of identical twins. Findings and limits, study-wide: Whereas memory repertoires showed no such difference, abundant cord blood beta clonotypes carried fewer insertions. Sharing of beta out-of-frame sequences by twins showed a weaker excess. Partial confounding of zero-insertion analyses by invariant MAIT and iNKT cells was possible.

A universal primer site was added by template switching, and unique molecular identifiers were carried by the cDNA. TCRdb recomputed calls from the 5' RACE reads with MiXCR, one row per CDR3 protein. The table lists hundreds of thousands of distinct CDR3 sequences, roughly 7.5% of them singletons, with less than 2% in the top ten. Concerning this clonotype: The antigen is undetermined.

Trimming cost V 2 bases and J 7 bases; bases outside gene matches: 2. This CDR3 region has 12 residues. Germline V lookup: CDR1 GTSNPN, CDR2 SVGIG (reference sequence). This sample was also put to use in a study of yellow fever vaccine responses in identical twins.

The sequence derives from a woman younger than 35 in good health. Sequenced sample: memory (CD45RO+) T cells sorted from blood. The chain combines TRBV30 with TRBJ2-1, with TRBD2 identical over 7 bases. Written as DNA, the CDR3 is TGTGCCTGGAGTCGGCGGGGGAATGAGCAGTTCTTC. This encodes CAWSRRGNEQFF.